These 2 T cell receptor beta chains share one sample of origin, sequenced in a study of response to subunit inactivated influenza vaccine. TCRdb passed the RT-PCR reads through MiXCR, listing each CDR3 protein once. The data hold 180,000 or so distinct CDR3 sequences, with about 12% observed a single time. The same specimen was also included in a second study, on T cells expressing NK-cell markers. That paper notes: Beta-chain TCR cDNA was generated via 5'RACE template switching with UMIs.

The material sequenced was CD8+ T cells sorted from PBMCs, taken about 12 days after vaccination. Source of these receptors: a man aged 50-60 years who received an inactivated influenza vaccine.

This clonotype has ten or more counts. The chain employs TRBV5-1 and TRBJ2-1; 7 nucleotides agree with TRBD1. The CDR3 has 15 amino acids. V dropped 0 bases and J dropped 3; count of bases not matched to a gene: 3. The V gene's germline CDR1 is SGHRS and CDR2 YFSETQ. The CDR3 coding sequence is TGCGCCAGCAGCTTGGCTGGGACAGACTACAATGAGCAGTTCTTC. This sequence encodes CASSLAGTDYNEQFF.

This clonotype was seen a handful of times. V and J are TRBV29-1 and TRBJ2-7; D may be TRBD2 (5 bases). Between the trimmed V and J ends, which lost 3 bases and 0 bases, there was a span of 9 bases. The V gene's germline CDR1 is SQVTM and CDR2 ANQGSEA. The CDR3 consists of 13 residues. CDR3 coding DNA: TGCAGCGTTGAGGAGGATAGCTCCTACGAGCAGTACTTC. It is translated as CSVEEDSSYEQYF.